Following are 15 T cell receptor beta chains from one sample sequenced in a study of cytomegalovirus exposure and HLA in healthy donors. In the PCR, 60 Vbeta and 13 Jbeta primers were used. This table comes from immunoSEQ multiplex PCR, and its TCRdb copy is limited to in-frame clones, with some not included. Altogether approximately 150,000 clones are present, around 75% being singletons, with the ten largest covering roughly 2%. The material sequenced was PBMCs. The receptor source for this set is a woman aged 40 to 50 in good health and CMV-seronegative.

The V gene is TRBV5-1, the J gene TRBJ1-2; D is unresolved. The V end was cut by 2 bases, the J end by 3 bases, with 8 bases between. The CDR3 runs to 13 residues. CDR1 SGHRS and CDR2 YFSETQ come from the germline V gene. The CDR3 spells CASSFQADYGYTF. The DNA of the CDR3 is TGCGCCAGCAGCTTCCAGGCCGACTATGGCTACACCTTC.

The chain links TRBV18 to TRBJ1-1; 7 positions agree with TRBD1. This CDR3 contains 16 residues. The germline V gene encodes CDR1 KGHSH and CDR2 LQKENI. Unmatched junction bases numbered 4, after V lost 0 bases and J lost 0 bases. CDR3 region: CASSPPGQRMNTEAFF. The CDR3 DNA sequence: TGTGCCAGCTCACCACCGGGACAGCGTATGAACACTGAAGCTTTCTTT.

This clone was counted between two and nine times. This chain connects TRBV5-1 to TRBJ1-2, with 8 bases identical to TRBD1. J lost 3 bases, V lost 6 bases, and 10 bases had no gene match. Germline values: CDR1 SGHRS, CDR2 YFSETQ. The CDR3 length is 15 residues. The CDR3, as DNA: TGCGCCAGCACCCCTGGACAGGGACATGACTATGGCTACACCTTC. Its protein product is CASTPGQGHDYGYTF.

The V gene is TRBV27, the J gene TRBJ1-5, with D possibly being TRBD1 (5 bases). Per the germline V gene, CDR1 is MNHEY and CDR2 is SMNVEV (reference sequence). CDR3 size: 15 residues. V was trimmed by 5 bases and J by 3 bases, leaving 14 bases between them. CDR3 nucleotide sequence: TGTGCCAGCAGTGGACCGGGACTAAACAATCAGCCCCAGCATTTT. Translating gives CASSGPGLNNQPQHF.

This clone was counted only a few times. J is TRBJ2-5 and V is TRBV2, with D possibly TRBD2 on 6 matching bases. The CDR3 is made up of 13 amino acids. V was trimmed by 10 bases and J by 3 bases, leaving 15 bases between them. Germline CDR1 is SNHLY and CDR2 is FYNNEI. In DNA form, the CDR3 reads TGTGCCACCTCATCAGGCGGGGAAGAGACCCAGTACTTC. This translates into CATSSGGEETQYF.

The chain recombines TRBV10-1 with TRBJ2-3; TRBD2 aligns across 13 bases. Trimming at V came to 2 bases and at J to 9 bases, leaving 11 bases not matched to a gene. CDR3 length: 17 amino acids. CDR1 is WNHNN and CDR2 is SYGVQD in the germline V gene (reference sequence). CDR3 loop: CASSEPGLAGAQGTQYF. The CDR3 nucleotides are TGCGCCAGCAGTGAGCCCGGACTAGCGGGGGCTCAGGGGACGCAGTATTTT.

The rearrangement joins TRBV4-1 to TRBJ1-2, with 9 positions matching TRBD1. CDR1 and CDR2 (germline): MGHRA, YSYEKL. V lost 1 base, J lost 4 bases, and 4 bases stayed unmatched. This CDR3 is built from 15 residues. DNA of the CDR3: TGCGCCAGCAGCCAAGGGACAGGGGATCCCTATGGCTACACCTTC. Amino acids: CASSQGTGDPYGYTF.

The rearrangement links TRBV7-9 to TRBJ2-1, with D maybe TRBD2 (6 bases). This CDR3 has 12 amino acids. Trimming cost V 5 bases and J 16 bases, with 18 bases left between them. Looked up from germline, CDR1 is SEHNR and CDR2 is FQNEAQ (reference sequence). The CDR3 coding sequence is TGTGCCAGCAGCCCCGGGAGAGGGGATAATTTCTTC. Translating gives CASSPGRGDNFF.

The chain is built from TRBV5-1 and TRBJ2-5; no clear D. Per the germline V gene, CDR1 is SGHRS and CDR2 is YFSETQ. This CDR3 comprises 12 residues. V dropped 1 base and J dropped 4 bases, with 5 bases sitting between them. The CDR3 region has the DNA TGCGCCAGCAGCTTGTTCGTAGAGACCCAGTACTTC. Residues: CASSLFVETQYF.

V and J are TRBV28 and TRBJ1-2; D unclear. This CDR3 is 14 amino acids long. Germline V CDR1 and CDR2: MDHEN, SYDVKM. V lost 3 bases to trimming and J lost 4 bases, with 12 bases between them. The chain's CDR3 is CASSFEGQLYGYTF. The DNA of the CDR3 is TGTGCCAGCAGTTTCGAGGGCCAGCTCTATGGCTACACCTTC.

The V and J genes are TRBV30 and TRBJ2-7; TRBD1 is a possible D gene (5 bases). This CDR3 is built from 12 residues. Germline CDR1 reads GTSNPN; CDR2 reads SVGIG (reference sequence). V was clipped by 0 bases and J by 5 bases, with 8 bases between them. The CDR3 DNA reads as TGTGCCTGGAGTGTAGTGGACAACGAGCAGTACTTC. Translation gives CAWSVVDNEQYF.

The J gene is TRBJ1-1, the V gene TRBV28; TRBD1 aligns across 8 bases. Germline V lookup: CDR1 MDHEN, CDR2 SYDVKM. The J segment lost 4 bases and the V segment lost 5 bases, leaving 6 bases of the junction unmatched. This CDR3 region has 14 residues. CDR3 sequence (DNA): TGTGCCAGCAGTCCTCACAGGGGGGCCACTGAAGCTTTCTTT. It translates to CASSPHRGATEAFF.

In its sample, this clone was seen a few times. The chain employs TRBV7-9 and TRBJ2-2, with 14 nucleotides matching TRBD2. Germline V gene sequence: CDR1 SEHNR, CDR2 FQNEAQ (reference sequence). The ends lost 5 bases at V and 1 base at J; junction bases unmatched: 6. The length of the CDR3 is 18 residues. The CDR3 is CASSPGTSGRMNTGELFF. In nucleotides, the CDR3 is TGTGCCAGCAGCCCCGGGACTAGCGGGAGAATGAACACCGGGGAGCTGTTTTTT.

The V call is TRBV27, the J call TRBJ2-1, with 9 nucleotides matching TRBD2. J gave up 4 bases and V 5 bases, and 6 bases lay outside the gene matches. Germline values: CDR1 MNHEY, CDR2 SMNVEV (reference sequence). The CDR3 is 15 residues long. This chain's CDR3 is CASSPTSGQYNEQFF. As DNA, the CDR3 is TGTGCCAGCAGTCCGACTAGCGGTCAATACAATGAGCAGTTCTTC.

The chain is built from TRBV19 and TRBJ2-1, with 16 bases identical to TRBD2. V was pared by 4 bases and J by 3 bases, with 9 bases of the junction left unmatched. Germline V CDR1 and CDR2: LNHDA, SQIVND (reference sequence). This CDR3 has 19 amino acids. CDR3 DNA sequence: TGTGCCAGTAGTAAGTTCCCGGGACTAGCGGGGGGGGTCTACAATGAGCAGTTCTTC. Protein product: CASSKFPGLAGGVYNEQFF.